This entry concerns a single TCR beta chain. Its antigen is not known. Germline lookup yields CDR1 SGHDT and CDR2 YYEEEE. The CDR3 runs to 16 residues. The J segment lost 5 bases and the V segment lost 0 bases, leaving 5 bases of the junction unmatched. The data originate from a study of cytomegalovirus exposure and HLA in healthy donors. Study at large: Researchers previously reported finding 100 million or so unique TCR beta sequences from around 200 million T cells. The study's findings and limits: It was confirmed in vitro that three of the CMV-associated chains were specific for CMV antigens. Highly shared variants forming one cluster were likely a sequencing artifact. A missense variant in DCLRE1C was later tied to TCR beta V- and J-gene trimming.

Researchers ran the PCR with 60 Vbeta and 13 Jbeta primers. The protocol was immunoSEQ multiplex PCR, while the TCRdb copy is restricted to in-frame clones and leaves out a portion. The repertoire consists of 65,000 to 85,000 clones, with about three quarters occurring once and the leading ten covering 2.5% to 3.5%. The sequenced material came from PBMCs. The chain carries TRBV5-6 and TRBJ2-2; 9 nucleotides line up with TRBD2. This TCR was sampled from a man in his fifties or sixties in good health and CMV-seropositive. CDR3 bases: TGTGCCAGCAGCTTGGGGTTAGCGGGAGCTACCGGGGAGCTGTTTTTT. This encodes CASSLGLAGATGELFF.